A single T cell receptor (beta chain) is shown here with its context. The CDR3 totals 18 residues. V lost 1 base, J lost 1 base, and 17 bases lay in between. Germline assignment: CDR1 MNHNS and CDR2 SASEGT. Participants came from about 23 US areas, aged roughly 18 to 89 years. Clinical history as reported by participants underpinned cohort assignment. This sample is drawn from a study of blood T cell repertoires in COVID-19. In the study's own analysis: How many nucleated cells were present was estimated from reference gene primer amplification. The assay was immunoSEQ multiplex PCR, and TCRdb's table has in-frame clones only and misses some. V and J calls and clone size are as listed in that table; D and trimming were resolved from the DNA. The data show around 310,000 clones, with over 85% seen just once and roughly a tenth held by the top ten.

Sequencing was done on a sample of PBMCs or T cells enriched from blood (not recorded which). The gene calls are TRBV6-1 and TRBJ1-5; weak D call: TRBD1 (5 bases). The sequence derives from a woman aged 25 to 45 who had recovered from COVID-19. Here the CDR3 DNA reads TGTGCCAGCAGTGAAGGGGGCCGTCGTAGAGGAAGCAATCAGCCCCAGCATTTT. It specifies CASSEGGRRRGSNQPQHF.